This T cell receptor (beta chain) stems from a study of blood T cell repertoires in COVID-19. Study as a whole: The origin of the acute and convalescent COVID-19 samples was the United States, Italy and Spain. T cells, B-cell-depleted T cells, or PBMCs provided the cDNA or gDNA that served as material.

Residents of 20 to 25 US areas, aged about 18 to 89 years, made up the participants. In Cohort 3, a recovered donor had either two negative PCRs, clearance, or symptom resolution. The CDR3 runs to 13 residues. The germline V gene has CDR1 LNHDA and CDR2 SQIVND (reference sequence). Trimming stripped 2 bases from V and 6 bases from J, with 10 bases between. Data came from immunoSEQ multiplex PCR; TCRdb stores just in-frame clones and leaves some out. Found here are roughly 250,000 clones, about 89% of them singletons; the top ten hold around 10%. This TCR derives from a man in his forties or fifties who had recovered from COVID-19. Input material: PBMCs or T cells enriched from blood (not recorded which). The chain joins TRBV19 to TRBJ1-1; D unresolved. CDR3 in DNA: TGTGCCAGTAGTATAAGTGGAGTGTCTGAAGCTTTCTTT. This codes for CASSISGVSEAFF.